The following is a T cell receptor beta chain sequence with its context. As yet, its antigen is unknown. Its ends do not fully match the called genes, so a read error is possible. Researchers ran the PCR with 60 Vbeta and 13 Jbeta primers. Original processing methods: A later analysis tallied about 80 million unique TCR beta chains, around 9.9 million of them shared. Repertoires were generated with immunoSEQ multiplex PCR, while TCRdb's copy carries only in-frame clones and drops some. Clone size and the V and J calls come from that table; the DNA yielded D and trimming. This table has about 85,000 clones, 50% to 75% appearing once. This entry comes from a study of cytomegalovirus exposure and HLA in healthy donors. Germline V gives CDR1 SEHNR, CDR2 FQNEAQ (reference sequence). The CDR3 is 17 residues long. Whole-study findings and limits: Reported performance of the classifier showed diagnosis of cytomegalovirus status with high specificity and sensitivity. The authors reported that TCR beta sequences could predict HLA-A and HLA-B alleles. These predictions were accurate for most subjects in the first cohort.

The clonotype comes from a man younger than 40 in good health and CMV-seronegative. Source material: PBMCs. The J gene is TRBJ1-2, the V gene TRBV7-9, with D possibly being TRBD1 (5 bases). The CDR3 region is CSSSLVMTTGPDYGYTF. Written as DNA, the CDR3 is TGTTCCAGCAGCTTAGTTATGACCACAGGCCCTGACTATGGCTACACCTTC.